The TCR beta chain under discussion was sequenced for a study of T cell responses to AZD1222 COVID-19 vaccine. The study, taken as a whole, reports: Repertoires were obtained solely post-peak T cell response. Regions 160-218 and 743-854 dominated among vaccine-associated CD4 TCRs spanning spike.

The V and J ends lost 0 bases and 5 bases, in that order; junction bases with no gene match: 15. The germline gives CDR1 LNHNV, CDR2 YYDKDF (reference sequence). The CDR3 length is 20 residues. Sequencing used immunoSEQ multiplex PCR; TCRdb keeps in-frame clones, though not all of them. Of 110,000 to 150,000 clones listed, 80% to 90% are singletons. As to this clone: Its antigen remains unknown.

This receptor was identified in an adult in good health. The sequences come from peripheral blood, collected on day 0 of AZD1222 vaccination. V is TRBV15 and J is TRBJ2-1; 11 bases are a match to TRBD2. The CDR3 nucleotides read TGTGCCACCAGCAGAGATCCACCTGGGTATAGCGGGGGGGCCGACAATGAGCAGTTCTTC. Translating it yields CATSRDPPGYSGGADNEQFF. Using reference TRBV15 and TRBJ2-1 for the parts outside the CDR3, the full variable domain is DAMVIQNPRYQVTQFGKPVTLSCSQTLNHNVMYWYQQKSSQAPKLLFHYYDKDFNNEADTPDNFQSRRPNTSFCFLDIRSPGLGDTAMYLCATSRDPPGYSGGADNEQFFGPGTRLTVL.